This TCR beta chain comes out of a study of T cell responses to AZD1222 COVID-19 vaccine. The CDR3 totals 14 residues. V lost 6 bases and J lost 3, with 15 bases in between. Germline V gene lookup returns CDR1 SGDLS and CDR2 YYNGEE. Comment on this clone: The target antigen is unknown.

The study's findings and limits: Spike-wide coverage was observed for vaccine-associated CD4 TCRs, with dominant responses at 160-218 and 743-854. Clonal diversity was possibly underestimated; the donors were predominantly white British and more often female. Increases in Spike-specific TCR breadth and depth were seen after two AZD1222 doses.

Method: immunoSEQ multiplex PCR; TCRdb's copy keeps in-frame clones and lacks some. The data hold about 150,000 clones, with 85% to 95% observed a single time. The V call is TRBV9, the J call TRBJ2-5, with D unresolved. This receptor was taken from an adult who received the AZD1222 COVID-19 vaccine. This specimen consisted of peripheral blood, obtained 28 days after the second AZD1222 dose. The CDR3 is CASKLGDREETQYF. For the CDR3, the DNA is TGTGCCAGCAAACTGGGTGACCGAGAAGAGACCCAGTACTTC.